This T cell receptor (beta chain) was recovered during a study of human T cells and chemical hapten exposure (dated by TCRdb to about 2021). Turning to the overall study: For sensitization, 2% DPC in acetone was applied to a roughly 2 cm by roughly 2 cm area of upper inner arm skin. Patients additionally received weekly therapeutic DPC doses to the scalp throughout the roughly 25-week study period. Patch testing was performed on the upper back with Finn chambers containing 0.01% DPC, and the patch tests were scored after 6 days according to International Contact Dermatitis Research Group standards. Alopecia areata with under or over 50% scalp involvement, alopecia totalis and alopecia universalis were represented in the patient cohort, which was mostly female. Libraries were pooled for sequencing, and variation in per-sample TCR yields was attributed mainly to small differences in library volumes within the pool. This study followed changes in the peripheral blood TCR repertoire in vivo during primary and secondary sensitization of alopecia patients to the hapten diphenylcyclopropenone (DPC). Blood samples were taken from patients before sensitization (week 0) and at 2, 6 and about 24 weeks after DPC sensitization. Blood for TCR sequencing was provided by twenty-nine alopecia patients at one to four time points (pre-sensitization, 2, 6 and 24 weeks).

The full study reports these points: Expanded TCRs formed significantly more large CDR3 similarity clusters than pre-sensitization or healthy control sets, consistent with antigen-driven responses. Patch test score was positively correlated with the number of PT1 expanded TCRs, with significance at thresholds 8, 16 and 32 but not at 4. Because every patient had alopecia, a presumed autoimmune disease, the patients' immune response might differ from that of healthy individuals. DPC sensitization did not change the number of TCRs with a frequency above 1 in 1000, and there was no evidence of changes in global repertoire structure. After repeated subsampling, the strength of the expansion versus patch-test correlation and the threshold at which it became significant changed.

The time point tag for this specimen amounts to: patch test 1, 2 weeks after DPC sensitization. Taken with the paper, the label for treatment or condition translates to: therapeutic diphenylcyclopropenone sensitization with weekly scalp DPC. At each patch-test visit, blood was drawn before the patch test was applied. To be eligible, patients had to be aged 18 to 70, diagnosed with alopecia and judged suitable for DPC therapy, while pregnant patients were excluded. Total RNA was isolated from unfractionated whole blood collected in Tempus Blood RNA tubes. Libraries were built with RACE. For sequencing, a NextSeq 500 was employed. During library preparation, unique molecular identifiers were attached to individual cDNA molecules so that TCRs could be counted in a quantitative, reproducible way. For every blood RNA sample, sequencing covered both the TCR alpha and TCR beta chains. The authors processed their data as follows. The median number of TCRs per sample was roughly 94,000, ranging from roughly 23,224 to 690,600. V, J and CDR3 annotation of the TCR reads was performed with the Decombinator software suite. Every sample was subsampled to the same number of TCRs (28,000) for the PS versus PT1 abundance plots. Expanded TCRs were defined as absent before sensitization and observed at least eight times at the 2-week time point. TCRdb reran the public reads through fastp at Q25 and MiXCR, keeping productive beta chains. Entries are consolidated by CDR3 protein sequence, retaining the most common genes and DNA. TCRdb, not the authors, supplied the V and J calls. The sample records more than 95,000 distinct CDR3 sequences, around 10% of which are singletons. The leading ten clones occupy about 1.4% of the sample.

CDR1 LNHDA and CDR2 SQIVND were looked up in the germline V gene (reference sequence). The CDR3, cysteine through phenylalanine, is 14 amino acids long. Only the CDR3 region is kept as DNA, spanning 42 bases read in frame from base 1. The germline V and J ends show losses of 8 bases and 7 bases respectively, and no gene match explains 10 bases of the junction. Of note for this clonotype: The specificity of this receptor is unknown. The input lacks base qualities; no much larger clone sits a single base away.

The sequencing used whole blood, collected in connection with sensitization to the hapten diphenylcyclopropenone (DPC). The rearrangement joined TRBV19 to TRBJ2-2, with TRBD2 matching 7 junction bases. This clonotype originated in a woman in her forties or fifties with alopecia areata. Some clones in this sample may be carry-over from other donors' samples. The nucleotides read TGTGCCAGTCACCGGGGAGCGGGGAACGGGGAGCTGTTTTTT. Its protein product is CASHRGAGNGELFF.